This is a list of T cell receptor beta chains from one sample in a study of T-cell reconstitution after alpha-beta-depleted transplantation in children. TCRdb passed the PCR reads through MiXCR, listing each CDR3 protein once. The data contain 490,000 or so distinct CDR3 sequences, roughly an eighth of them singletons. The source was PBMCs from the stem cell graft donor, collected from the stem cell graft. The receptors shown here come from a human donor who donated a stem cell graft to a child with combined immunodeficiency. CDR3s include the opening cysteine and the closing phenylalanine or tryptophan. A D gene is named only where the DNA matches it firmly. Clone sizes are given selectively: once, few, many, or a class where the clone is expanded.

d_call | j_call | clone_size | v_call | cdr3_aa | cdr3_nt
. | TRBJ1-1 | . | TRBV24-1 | CATRAASNTEAFF | TGTGCCACCAGGGCCGCTTCGAATACTGAAGCTTTCTTT
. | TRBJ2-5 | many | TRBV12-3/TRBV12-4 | CASTPTWQTQETQYF | TGTGCCAGCACACCCACATGGCAGACTCAAGAGACCCAGTACTTC
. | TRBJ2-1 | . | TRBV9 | CASSVGGTSSNEQFF | TGTGCCAGCAGCGTAGGAGGGACTTCGTCTAATGAGCAGTTCTTC
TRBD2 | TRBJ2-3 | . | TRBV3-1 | CASSKTSGALTDTQYF | TGTGCCAGCAGCAAGACTAGCGGGGCCCTCACAGATACGCAGTATTTT
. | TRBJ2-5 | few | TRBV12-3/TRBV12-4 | CASSSHSSLWETQYF | TGTGCCAGCAGTTCCCACAGCTCTCTATGGGAGACCCAGTACTTC
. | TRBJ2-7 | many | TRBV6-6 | CASSYGNRAEQYF | TGTGCCAGCAGTTATGGCAACCGGGCCGAGCAGTACTTC
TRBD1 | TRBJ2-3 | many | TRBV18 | CASSPPRGTGGTDTQYF | TGTGCCAGCTCACCTCCGCGGGGGACAGGGGGAACAGATACGCAGTATTTT
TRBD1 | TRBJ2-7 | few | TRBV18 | CASSPFRGGLSYEQYF | TGTGCCAGCTCACCGTTCAGAGGGGGCCTTTCGTACGAGCAGTACTTC
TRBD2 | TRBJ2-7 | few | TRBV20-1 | CSARETSGDPYEQYF | TGCAGTGCTAGGGAGACTAGCGGCGACCCCTACGAGCAGTACTTC
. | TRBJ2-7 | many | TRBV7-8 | CASSLGSSEQYF | TGTGCCAGCAGCTTAGGTTCGTCCGAGCAGTACTTC
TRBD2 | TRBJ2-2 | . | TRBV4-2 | CASSHPTSGGAAGELFF | TGTGCCAGCAGCCACCCGACTAGCGGGGGGGCCGCCGGGGAGCTGTTTTTT
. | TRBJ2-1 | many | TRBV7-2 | CASSPSWGLSYNEQFF | TGTGCCAGCAGCCCTAGTTGGGGTTTATCCTACAATGAGCAGTTCTTC
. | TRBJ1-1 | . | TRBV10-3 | CAITRQQNTEAFF | TGTGCCATCACCCGACAGCAGAACACTGAAGCTTTCTTT
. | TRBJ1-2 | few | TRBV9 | CASSVGRMDGYTF | TGTGCCAGCAGCGTAGGTAGGATGGATGGCTACACCTTC
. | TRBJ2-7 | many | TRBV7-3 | CASSLGPVAAGGYEQYF | TGTGCCAGCAGCTTAGGGCCAGTAGCGGCCGGAGGTTACGAGCAGTACTTC
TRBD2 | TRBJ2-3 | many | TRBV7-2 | CASSSAGLAMADTQYF | TGTGCCAGCAGCTCCGCGGGACTAGCGATGGCAGATACGCAGTATTTT
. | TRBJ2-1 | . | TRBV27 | CASIAGGEQFF | TGTGCCAGCATAGCAGGCGGTGAGCAGTTCTTC
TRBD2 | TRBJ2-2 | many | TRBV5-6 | CASSSFLAGSGNTGELFF | TGTGCCAGCAGCTCCTTTCTAGCGGGATCGGGGAACACCGGGGAGCTGTTTTTT
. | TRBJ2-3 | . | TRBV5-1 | CASSLVGRHTQYF | TGCGCCAGCAGCTTGGTCGGGAGACATACGCAGTATTTT
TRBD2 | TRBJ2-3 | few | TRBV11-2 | CASSLGDKGLAGVYTDTQYF | TGTGCCAGCAGCTTAGGGGATAAGGGCCTAGCGGGGGTTTACACAGATACGCAGTATTTT
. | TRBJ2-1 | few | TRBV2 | CASTSSDSYNEQFF | TGTGCCAGCACGAGCTCAGACTCCTACAATGAGCAGTTCTTC
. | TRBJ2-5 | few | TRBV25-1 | CASSGVGIPETQYF | TGTGCCAGCAGTGGGGTGGGGATCCCAGAGACCCAGTACTTC
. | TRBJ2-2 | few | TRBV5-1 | CASSLWGVDTGELFF | TGCGCCAGCAGCTTATGGGGAGTGGACACCGGGGAGCTGTTTTTT
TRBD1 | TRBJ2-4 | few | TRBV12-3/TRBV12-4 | CASSYGTGENIQYF | TGTGCCAGCAGTTACGGGACAGGCGAAAACATTCAGTACTTC
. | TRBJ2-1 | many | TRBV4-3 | CASSQDSAGNEQFF | TGCGCCAGCAGCCAAGATTCGGCTGGCAATGAGCAGTTCTTC
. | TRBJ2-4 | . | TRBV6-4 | CASLGFGAKNIQYF | TGTGCCAGCTTAGGGTTCGGAGCCAAAAACATTCAGTACTTC
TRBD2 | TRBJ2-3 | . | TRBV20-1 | CSTSSGRAPTDTQYF | TGCAGTACCTCTAGCGGGAGGGCCCCCACAGATACGCAGTATTTT
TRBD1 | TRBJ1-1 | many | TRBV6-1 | CASSERQGFKNTEAFF | TGTGCCAGCAGTGAAAGACAGGGTTTTAAGAACACTGAAGCTTTCTTT
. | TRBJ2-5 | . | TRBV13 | CASSSTGTQYF | TGTGCCAGCAGCTCGACGGGGACCCAGTACTTC
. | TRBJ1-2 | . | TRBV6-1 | CASSEGGQYGYTF | TGTGCCAGCAGTGAAGGAGGACAGTATGGCTACACCTTC
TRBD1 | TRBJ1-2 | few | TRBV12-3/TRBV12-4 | CASSTGQVWGYTF | TGTGCCAGCAGCACTGGACAGGTCTGGGGCTACACCTTC
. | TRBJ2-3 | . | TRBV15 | CAVHSAGFVPGRADTQYF | TGTGCCGTCCACTCGGCAGGGTTTGTTCCAGGTAGAGCAGATACGCAGTATTTT
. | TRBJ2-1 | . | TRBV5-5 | CASSSETRGSYNEQFF | TGTGCCAGCAGCTCAGAAACACGGGGCTCCTACAATGAGCAGTTCTTC
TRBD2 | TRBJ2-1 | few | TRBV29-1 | CSTTGTSGRAIYNEQFF | TGCAGTACGACCGGGACTAGCGGGAGAGCTATCTACAATGAGCAGTTCTTC
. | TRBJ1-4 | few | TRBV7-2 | CASSPGPGRFDEKLFF | TGTGCCAGCAGCCCTGGTCCGGGTCGGTTCGATGAAAAACTGTTTTTT
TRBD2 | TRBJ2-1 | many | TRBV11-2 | CASSSTSGYNEQFF | TGTGCCAGCAGCTCGACTAGCGGGTACAATGAGCAGTTCTTC
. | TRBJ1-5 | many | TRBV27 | CASSLSGFWNQPQHF | TGTGCCAGCAGTTTGTCCGGGTTTTGGAATCAGCCCCAGCATTTT
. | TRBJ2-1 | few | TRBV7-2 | CASSSGLGTHLGNEQFF | TGTGCCAGCAGCTCAGGACTTGGGACCCACCTCGGGAATGAGCAGTTCTTC
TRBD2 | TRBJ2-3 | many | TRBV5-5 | CASSSLRESTDTQYF | TGTGCCAGCAGCTCGTTGCGGGAGAGCACAGATACGCAGTATTTT
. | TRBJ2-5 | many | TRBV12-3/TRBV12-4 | CASSLGVGETQYF | TGTGCCAGCAGTTTAGGTGTCGGGGAGACCCAGTACTTC
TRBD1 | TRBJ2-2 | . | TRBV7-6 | CATAGGQGSGELFF | TGTGCCACCGCCGGGGGACAGGGATCCGGGGAGCTGTTTTTT
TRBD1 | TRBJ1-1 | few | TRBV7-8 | CASSSRQGPERTEAFF | TGTGCCAGCAGCTCCCGACAGGGGCCCGAACGGACTGAAGCTTTCTTT
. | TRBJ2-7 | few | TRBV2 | CASSGDGSYEQYF | TGTGCCAGCAGTGGCGACGGCTCCTACGAGCAGTACTTC
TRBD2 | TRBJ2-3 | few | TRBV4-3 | CASSRTTSGPGTQYF | TGCGCCAGCAGCCGAACGACTAGCGGTCCCGGTACGCAGTATTTT
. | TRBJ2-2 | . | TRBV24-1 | CATSGNAYTGELFF | TGTGCCACCAGTGGGAATGCGTACACCGGGGAGCTGTTTTTT
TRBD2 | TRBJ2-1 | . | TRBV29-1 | CSVGGLAEYNEQFF | TGCAGCGTTGGGGGACTAGCGGAATACAATGAGCAGTTCTTC
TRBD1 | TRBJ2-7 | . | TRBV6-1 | CASTGTGYSYEQYF | TGTGCCAGCACCGGGACAGGGTACTCCTACGAGCAGTACTTC
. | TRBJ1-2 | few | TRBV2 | CASSDVDYGYTF | TGTGCCAGCAGTGACGTAGACTATGGCTACACCTTC
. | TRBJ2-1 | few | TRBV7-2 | CASSPTTPNEQFF | TGTGCCAGCAGCCCCACTACTCCAAATGAGCAGTTCTTC
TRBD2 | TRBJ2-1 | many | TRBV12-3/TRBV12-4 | CASSLARSGLAGEQFF | TGTGCCAGCAGTTTAGCGCGTTCGGGACTAGCGGGGGAGCAGTTCTTC